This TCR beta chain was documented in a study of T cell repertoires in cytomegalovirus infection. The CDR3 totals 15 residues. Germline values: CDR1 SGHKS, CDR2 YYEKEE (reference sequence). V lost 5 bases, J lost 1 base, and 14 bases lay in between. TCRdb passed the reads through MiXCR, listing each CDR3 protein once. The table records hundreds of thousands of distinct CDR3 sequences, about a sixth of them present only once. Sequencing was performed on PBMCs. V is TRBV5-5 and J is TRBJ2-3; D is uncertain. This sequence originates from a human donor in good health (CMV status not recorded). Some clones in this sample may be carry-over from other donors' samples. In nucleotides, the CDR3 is TGTGCCAGCAGTACCCCTACTGGGGGCACAGATACGCAGTATTTT. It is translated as CASSTPTGGTDTQYF.